A selection of T cell receptor beta chains follows, all from one sample in a study of regulatory T cells in long-lasting Graves disease. Each CDR3 protein gets one entry after TCRdb re-called the multiplex PCR reads with MiXCR. The sample shows under 450,000 distinct CDR3 sequences, 10% to 15% of them seen only once. The sample also formed part of further work on T cells in Graves' hyperthyroidism and ophthalmopathy.

The sequences come from peripheral blood mononuclear cells (PBMCs), collected at new diagnosis, from a patient treated with antithyroid drugs. The receptors were gathered from a woman between 18 and 30 years old with Graves disease. The CDR3 runs from the conserved cysteine through the conserved F or W. D genes are given only for firm matches. Part of the rows lack a size; the others show once, few, many or a class for expanded clones.

TRBV4-1	NA	NA	TRBJ1-2	CASSPSDRMGAHYGYTF	TGCGCCAGCAGCCCGAGCGACCGTATGGGAGCCCACTATGGCTACACCTTC
TRBV29-1	TRBD1	many	TRBJ2-7	CSVWGRQGTSYEQYF	TGCAGCGTTTGGGGGAGACAGGGGACCTCCTACGAGCAGTACTTC
TRBV27	TRBD2	many	TRBJ2-5	CASSFSGGETQYF	TGTGCCAGCAGTTTCTCGGGAGGCGAGACCCAGTACTTC
TRBV5-4	TRBD2	NA	TRBJ2-1	CASSFKSGRESNEQFF	TGTGCCAGCAGCTTCAAAAGCGGGAGGGAGAGTAATGAGCAGTTCTTC
TRBV6-2/TRBV6-3	NA	NA	TRBJ2-3	CASSEVVGPSTDTQYF	TGTGCCAGCAGTGAAGTGGTGGGGCCTAGCACAGATACGCAGTATTTT
TRBV4-1	NA	NA	TRBJ2-7	CASSPYRSYEQYF	TGCGCCAGCAGCCCCTACCGGTCCTACGAGCAGTACTTC
TRBV11-2	NA	many	TRBJ2-5	CASSLLPWETQYF	TGTGCCAGCAGCTTACTCCCCTGGGAGACCCAGTACTTC
TRBV20-1	NA	many	TRBJ2-3	CSARDQWGTDTQYF	TGCAGTGCTAGAGATCAGTGGGGGACAGATACGCAGTATTTT
TRBV11-2	TRBD1	many	TRBJ1-4	CASRKRPDRNEKLFF	TGTGCCAGCAGGAAGAGGCCGGACAGGAATGAAAAACTGTTTTTT
TRBV18	NA	NA	TRBJ1-4	CASSPTVGGNNEKLFF	TGTGCCAGCTCACCGACGGTTGGCGGTAATAATGAAAAACTGTTTTTT
TRBV28	NA	many	TRBJ1-2	CASSLQGIYGYTF	TGTGCCAGCAGCTTACAGGGTATTTATGGCTACACCTTC
TRBV19	NA	NA	TRBJ2-2	CASSIDRRKNTGELFF	TGTGCCAGTAGTATAGATCGCAGGAAGAACACCGGGGAGCTGTTTTTT
TRBV6-5	NA	NA	TRBJ2-5	CASSYGGAQETQYF	TGTGCCAGCAGTTACGGCGGGGCCCAAGAGACCCAGTACTTC
TRBV6-5	NA	many	TRBJ1-6	CASSYWGITNSPLHF	TGTGCCAGCAGTTACTGGGGGATTACAAATTCACCCCTCCACTTT
TRBV18	TRBD2	many	TRBJ2-3	CASSPAGGPGDTQYF	TGTGCCAGCTCACCAGCGGGAGGGCCAGGGGATACGCAGTATTTT
TRBV20-1	TRBD2	many	TRBJ2-1	CSARALRGGTLRNEQFF	TGCAGTGCTAGAGCCCTAAGGGGAGGGACGCTTAGGAATGAGCAGTTCTTC
TRBV11-2	TRBD2	many	TRBJ2-1	CASSPRLAGAGYNEQFF	TGTGCCAGCAGCCCCCGACTAGCGGGAGCGGGCTACAATGAGCAGTTCTTC
TRBV5-6	NA	many	TRBJ1-1	CASSFYQGNTEAFF	TGTGCCAGCAGCTTTTACCAGGGGAACACTGAAGCTTTCTTT
TRBV28	NA	many	TRBJ2-1	CASSLLSFSYNEQFF	TGTGCCAGCAGTTTACTTTCCTTCTCCTACAATGAGCAGTTCTTC
TRBV2	NA	many	TRBJ1-2	CASSVKLVDYGYTF	TGTGCCAGCAGTGTGAAGCTTGTCGACTATGGCTACACCTTC
TRBV12-5	TRBD2	many	TRBJ2-1	CASGFALPREGREGEYNEQFF	TGTGCTAGTGGTTTCGCACTACCTAGGGAGGGTAGGGAGGGCGAATACAATGAGCAGTTCTTC
TRBV12-3/TRBV12-4	NA	many	TRBJ2-1	CASSHRQRTVWDEQFF	TGTGCCAGCTCCCACCGCCAGCGGACAGTGTGGGATGAGCAGTTCTTC
TRBV7-9	TRBD1	few	TRBJ1-2	CASSLNRGHGYTF	TGTGCCAGCAGCTTAAACAGGGGACATGGCTACACCTTC
TRBV14	NA	many	TRBJ2-3	CASSQNPADTQYF	TGTGCCAGCAGCCAAAACCCGGCGGATACGCAGTATTTT
TRBV28	NA	many	TRBJ1-5	CASSSPIIGDYNQPQHF	TGTGCCAGCAGTTCACCAATAATAGGGGACTACAATCAGCCCCAGCATTTT
TRBV6-5	NA	many	TRBJ1-1	CASSYRPGRAEAFF	TGTGCCAGCAGTTACCGTCCGGGAAGAGCTGAAGCTTTCTTT
TRBV7-3	TRBD1	many	TRBJ2-5	CASSLMGGQGDSAQYF	TGTGCCAGCAGCTTAATGGGGGGACAGGGCGATTCGGCCCAGTACTTC
TRBV27	NA	few	TRBJ2-3	CASSTKQGSTDTQYF	TGTGCCAGCAGTACCAAACAGGGTAGCACAGATACGCAGTATTTT
TRBV7-8	NA	many	TRBJ1-4	CASSLSQGLEKLFF	TGTGCCAGCAGCTTATCGCAGGGGTTGGAAAAACTGTTTTTT